The source of this TCR beta chain is a study of blood T cell repertoires in COVID-19. Clones were read by immunoSEQ multiplex PCR, and TCRdb kept only the in-frame ones, dropping some. The table shows roughly 73,000 clones, with around nine tenths occurring only once. V shed 10 bases and J shed 4 bases, with 14 bases lying between them. Germline CDR1 is MDHEN and CDR2 is SYDVKM. This CDR3 is 14 amino acids long. This sequence joins TRBV28 and TRBJ2-6, with D uncertain. Material: peripheral blood. This clonotype originated in a man aged 65 to 85 with active or convalescent COVID-19. The CDR3 DNA sequence: TGTGCCACCTCTAGGTCGGAAGGGGCCAACGTCCTGACTTTC. Encoded protein: CATSRSEGANVLTF.